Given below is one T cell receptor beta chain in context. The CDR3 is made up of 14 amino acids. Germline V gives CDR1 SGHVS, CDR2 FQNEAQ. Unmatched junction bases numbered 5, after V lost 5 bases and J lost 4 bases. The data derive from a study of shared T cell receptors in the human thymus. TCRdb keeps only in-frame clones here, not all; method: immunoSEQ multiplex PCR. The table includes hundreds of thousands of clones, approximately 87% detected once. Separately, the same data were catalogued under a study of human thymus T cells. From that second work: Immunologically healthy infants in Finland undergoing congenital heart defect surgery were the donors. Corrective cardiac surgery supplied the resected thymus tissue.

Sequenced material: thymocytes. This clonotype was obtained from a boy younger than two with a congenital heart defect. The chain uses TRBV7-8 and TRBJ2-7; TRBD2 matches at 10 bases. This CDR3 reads CASSPASGSYEQYF. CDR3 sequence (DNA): TGTGCCAGCAGCCCCGCTAGCGGGAGTTACGAGCAGTACTTC.